This TCR beta chain was recovered during a study of CD8+ T cells in alopecia areata. Study-level background: Treatment ran 6 to 18 months, with 6 months of follow-up afterward. Among treated patients, severity was scored by affected scalp area percentage.

The germline V gene encodes CDR1 LNHDA and CDR2 SQIVND (reference sequence). Trimming took off 2 bases at V and 10 bases at J, with 8 bases between the two ends. This CDR3 region has 12 residues. Extracted RNA was reverse transcribed into cDNA, the sequencing template. Sequencing used immunoSEQ multiplex PCR; TCRdb keeps in-frame clones, though not all of them. The sample has fewer than 110,000 clones, 80% to 90% seen once; the top ten hold roughly 11%. A word on this clone: Its matching antigen is unknown.

Whole-study results and caveats: The study found tofacitinib significantly decreased scalp clonality and expanded CD8+ clones among the top 100.

Treatment described: oral pan-JAK inhibitor, 5-10 mg twice daily. The material was CD8+ T cells sorted from blood, obtained around week 31, from a patient treated with tofacitinib. The sequence was collected from a human donor with alopecia areata. The J gene is TRBJ2-2, the V gene TRBV19, with unresolved D. CDR3 sequence: CASSIFRQELFF. For the CDR3, the DNA is TGTGCCAGTAGTATATTTAGGCAGGAGCTGTTTTTT.